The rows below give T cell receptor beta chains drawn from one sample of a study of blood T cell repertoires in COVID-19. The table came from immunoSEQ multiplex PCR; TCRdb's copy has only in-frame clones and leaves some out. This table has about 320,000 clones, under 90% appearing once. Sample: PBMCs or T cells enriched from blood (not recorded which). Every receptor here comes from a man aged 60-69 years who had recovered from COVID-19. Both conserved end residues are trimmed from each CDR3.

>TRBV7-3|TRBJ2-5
ASSFLDRGGGETQY
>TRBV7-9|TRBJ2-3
ASGLAVVTDTQY
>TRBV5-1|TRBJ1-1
ASFRGLGGTEAF
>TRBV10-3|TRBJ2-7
ATGSAGGSYEQY
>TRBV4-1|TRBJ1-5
ASSQSGTGQKPQH
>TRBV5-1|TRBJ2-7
ASNGQGTYEQY
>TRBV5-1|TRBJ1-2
ASSTGQGSNYGYT
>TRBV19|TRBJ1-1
ASSKRTGAATEAF
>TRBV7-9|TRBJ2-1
ASSHPFVRAGYNEQF
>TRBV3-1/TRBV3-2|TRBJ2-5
ASSTQGLAGVGETQY
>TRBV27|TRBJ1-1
ASSPGTGGLVNTEAF
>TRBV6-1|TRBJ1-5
ASSETWTGQPQH
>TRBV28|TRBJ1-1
ASSLVLPNTEAF
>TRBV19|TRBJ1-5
ASSLRVYSNQPQH
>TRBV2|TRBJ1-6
ASRLGGVNNSPLH
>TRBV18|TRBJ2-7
ASSPGREGLYEQY
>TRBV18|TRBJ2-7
ASSGTGVNYEQY
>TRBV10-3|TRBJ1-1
AISGGGVNTEAF
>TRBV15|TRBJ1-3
ATSRGGTGNLIGNTIY
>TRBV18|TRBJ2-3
ASSPIQYSGSTDTQY
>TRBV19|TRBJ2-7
ASSTSGGQSYEQY
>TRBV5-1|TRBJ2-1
ASSLGTVGEQF
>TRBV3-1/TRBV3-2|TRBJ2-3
ASSPSPPGLGDTQY
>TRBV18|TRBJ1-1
ASSLNNRGQAEAF
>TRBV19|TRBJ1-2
ASSGSGGTGYT
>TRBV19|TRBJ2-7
ASKDRSNSYEQY
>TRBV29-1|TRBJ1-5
SVGTGGSNQPQH
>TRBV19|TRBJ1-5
ASTSRVRQDHQPQH
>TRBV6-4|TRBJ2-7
ASSDETGQGSSYEQY
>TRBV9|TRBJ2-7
ASSTGDSRYEQY
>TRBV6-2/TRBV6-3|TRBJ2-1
ASSYRTSGSYNEQF
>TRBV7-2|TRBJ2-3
ASSFKQTSGDDTQY
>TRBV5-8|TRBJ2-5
ASSPRVDQETQY
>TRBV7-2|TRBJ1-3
ASSLVQGLTTSGNTIY
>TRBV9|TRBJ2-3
ASSATSGGSTDTQY
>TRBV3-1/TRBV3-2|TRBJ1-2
ASSLGVRGNYGYT
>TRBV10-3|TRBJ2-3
AISVGREATDTQY
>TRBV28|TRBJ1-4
ASSPRGASIEKLF
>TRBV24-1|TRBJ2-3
ATSDWDSLDTQY
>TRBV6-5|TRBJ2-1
ASSYGTRRHNEQF
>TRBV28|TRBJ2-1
ASSSQRESSYNEQF
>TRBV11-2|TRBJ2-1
ASSLERAGAAEQF
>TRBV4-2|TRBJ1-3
ASSQDPRQAAVGSGNTIY
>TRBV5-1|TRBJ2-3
ASSFGLAGGRTDTQY
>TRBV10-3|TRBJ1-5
AIRDRGDQPQH
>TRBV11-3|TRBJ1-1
ASSLERAGGNTEAF
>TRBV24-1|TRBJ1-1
ATSQTGRDTEAF
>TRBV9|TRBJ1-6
ASSSPERSPLH
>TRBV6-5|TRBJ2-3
ASRRAPGSDTQY
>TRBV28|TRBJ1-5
ASSGAGDAQPQH
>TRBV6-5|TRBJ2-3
ASSYVIAGGRYTQY
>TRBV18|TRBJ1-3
ASLRGNSGNTIY
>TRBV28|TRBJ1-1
ASSSLKYGEAF
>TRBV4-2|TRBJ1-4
ASSQGTGEKLF
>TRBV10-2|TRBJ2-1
ASNRLAGSYNEQF